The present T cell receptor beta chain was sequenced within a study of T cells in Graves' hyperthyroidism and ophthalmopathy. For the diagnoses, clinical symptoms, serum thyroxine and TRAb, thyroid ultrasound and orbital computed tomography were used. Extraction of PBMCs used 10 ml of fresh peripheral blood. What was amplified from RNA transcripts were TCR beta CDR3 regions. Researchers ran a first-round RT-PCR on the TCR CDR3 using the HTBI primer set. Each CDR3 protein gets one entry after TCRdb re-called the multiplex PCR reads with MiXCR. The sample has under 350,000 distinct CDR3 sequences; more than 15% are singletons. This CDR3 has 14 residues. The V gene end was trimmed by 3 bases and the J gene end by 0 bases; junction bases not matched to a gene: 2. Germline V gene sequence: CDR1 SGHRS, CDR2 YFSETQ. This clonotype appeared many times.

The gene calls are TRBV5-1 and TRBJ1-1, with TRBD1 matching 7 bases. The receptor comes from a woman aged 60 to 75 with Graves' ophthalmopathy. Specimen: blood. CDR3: CASSWDSMNTEAFF. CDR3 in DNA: TGCGCCAGCAGCTGGGACAGCATGAACACTGAAGCTTTCTTT.